The 5 T cell receptor beta chains reported below all come from one sample, sequenced in a study of blood T cell repertoires in COVID-19. Sequencing was performed with immunoSEQ multiplex PCR; in TCRdb, only in-frame clones are kept and a portion is missing. The data show about 180,000 clones, 70% to 90% seen once. Sequencing was done on a sample of peripheral blood. The receptors derive from a man aged 18 to 35 who had recovered from COVID-19.

The V gene is TRBV4-1, the J gene TRBJ2-3, with 16 positions matching TRBD2. The V gene end was trimmed by 1 base and the J gene end by 0 bases; junction bases not matched to a gene: 10. The CDR3 length is 21 residues. Germline V gives CDR1 MGHRA, CDR2 YSYEKL. CDR3 sequence reads: CASSQAPPGLAGGASTDTQYF. The CDR3 nucleotides are TGCGCCAGCAGCCAAGCACCACCGGGACTAGCGGGAGGGGCTAGCACAGATACGCAGTATTTT.

V is TRBV7-6 and J is TRBJ2-2; D is possibly TRBD2 (5 bases). This CDR3 is 15 amino acids long. The V end lost 2 bases, the J end lost 5 bases, and 12 bases lay between the germline ends. CDR1 and CDR2 (germline): SGHVS, FNYEAQ. The DNA of the CDR3 is TGTGCCAGCAGCTTACTCGGCAGGACTACCGGGGAGCTGTTTTTT. Protein sequence: CASSLLGRTTGELFF.

The count of this clone is one. V and J are TRBV20-1 and TRBJ1-2; TRBD1 aligns across 8 bases. Germline lookup yields CDR1 DFQATT and CDR2 SNEGSKA (reference sequence). J was trimmed by 8 bases and V by 6 bases; bases with no gene match: 2. The CDR3 covers 10 residues. CDR3 loop: CSAQGAGYTF. The CDR3 DNA reads TGCAGTGCCCAGGGGGCCGGCTACACCTTC.

V usage is TRBV19 and J usage is TRBJ1-1, with D tentatively TRBD1 (6 bases). V was cut by 5 bases and J by 5 bases, with 15 bases left in between. The CDR3 length is 14 residues. CDR1 and CDR2 from the germline V gene are LNHDA and SQIVND (reference sequence). The CDR3 loop reads CASSAYPGDTEAFF. The CDR3 nucleotides read TGTGCCAGTAGTGCCTATCCAGGGGATACTGAAGCTTTCTTT.

A few counts support this clone. The rearrangement uses TRBV28 and TRBJ1-2; D unclear. This CDR3 has 13 amino acids. The V end was cut by 3 bases, the J end by 7 bases, with 12 bases between. In germline, CDR1 is MDHEN, CDR2 SYDVKM. As DNA, the CDR3 is TGTGCCAGCAGTTTTGGAGGAAGAGGTGGCTACACCTTC. This encodes CASSFGGRGGYTF.